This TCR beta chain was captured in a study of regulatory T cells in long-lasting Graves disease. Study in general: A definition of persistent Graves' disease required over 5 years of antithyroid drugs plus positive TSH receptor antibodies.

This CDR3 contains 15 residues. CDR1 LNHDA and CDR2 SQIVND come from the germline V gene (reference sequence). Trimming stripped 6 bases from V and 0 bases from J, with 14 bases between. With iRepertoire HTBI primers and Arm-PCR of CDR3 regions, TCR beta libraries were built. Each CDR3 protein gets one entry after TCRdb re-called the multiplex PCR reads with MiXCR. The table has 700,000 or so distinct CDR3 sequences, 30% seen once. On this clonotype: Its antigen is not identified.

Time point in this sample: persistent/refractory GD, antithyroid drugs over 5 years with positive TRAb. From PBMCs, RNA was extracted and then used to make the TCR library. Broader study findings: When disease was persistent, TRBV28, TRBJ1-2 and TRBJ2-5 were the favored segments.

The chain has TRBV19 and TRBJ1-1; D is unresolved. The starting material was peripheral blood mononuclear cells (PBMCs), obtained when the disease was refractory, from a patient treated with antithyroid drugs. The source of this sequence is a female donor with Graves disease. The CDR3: CASRTRGVLNTEAFF. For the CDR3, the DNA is TGTGCCAGTAGAACCCGGGGAGTATTGAACACTGAAGCTTTCTTT.